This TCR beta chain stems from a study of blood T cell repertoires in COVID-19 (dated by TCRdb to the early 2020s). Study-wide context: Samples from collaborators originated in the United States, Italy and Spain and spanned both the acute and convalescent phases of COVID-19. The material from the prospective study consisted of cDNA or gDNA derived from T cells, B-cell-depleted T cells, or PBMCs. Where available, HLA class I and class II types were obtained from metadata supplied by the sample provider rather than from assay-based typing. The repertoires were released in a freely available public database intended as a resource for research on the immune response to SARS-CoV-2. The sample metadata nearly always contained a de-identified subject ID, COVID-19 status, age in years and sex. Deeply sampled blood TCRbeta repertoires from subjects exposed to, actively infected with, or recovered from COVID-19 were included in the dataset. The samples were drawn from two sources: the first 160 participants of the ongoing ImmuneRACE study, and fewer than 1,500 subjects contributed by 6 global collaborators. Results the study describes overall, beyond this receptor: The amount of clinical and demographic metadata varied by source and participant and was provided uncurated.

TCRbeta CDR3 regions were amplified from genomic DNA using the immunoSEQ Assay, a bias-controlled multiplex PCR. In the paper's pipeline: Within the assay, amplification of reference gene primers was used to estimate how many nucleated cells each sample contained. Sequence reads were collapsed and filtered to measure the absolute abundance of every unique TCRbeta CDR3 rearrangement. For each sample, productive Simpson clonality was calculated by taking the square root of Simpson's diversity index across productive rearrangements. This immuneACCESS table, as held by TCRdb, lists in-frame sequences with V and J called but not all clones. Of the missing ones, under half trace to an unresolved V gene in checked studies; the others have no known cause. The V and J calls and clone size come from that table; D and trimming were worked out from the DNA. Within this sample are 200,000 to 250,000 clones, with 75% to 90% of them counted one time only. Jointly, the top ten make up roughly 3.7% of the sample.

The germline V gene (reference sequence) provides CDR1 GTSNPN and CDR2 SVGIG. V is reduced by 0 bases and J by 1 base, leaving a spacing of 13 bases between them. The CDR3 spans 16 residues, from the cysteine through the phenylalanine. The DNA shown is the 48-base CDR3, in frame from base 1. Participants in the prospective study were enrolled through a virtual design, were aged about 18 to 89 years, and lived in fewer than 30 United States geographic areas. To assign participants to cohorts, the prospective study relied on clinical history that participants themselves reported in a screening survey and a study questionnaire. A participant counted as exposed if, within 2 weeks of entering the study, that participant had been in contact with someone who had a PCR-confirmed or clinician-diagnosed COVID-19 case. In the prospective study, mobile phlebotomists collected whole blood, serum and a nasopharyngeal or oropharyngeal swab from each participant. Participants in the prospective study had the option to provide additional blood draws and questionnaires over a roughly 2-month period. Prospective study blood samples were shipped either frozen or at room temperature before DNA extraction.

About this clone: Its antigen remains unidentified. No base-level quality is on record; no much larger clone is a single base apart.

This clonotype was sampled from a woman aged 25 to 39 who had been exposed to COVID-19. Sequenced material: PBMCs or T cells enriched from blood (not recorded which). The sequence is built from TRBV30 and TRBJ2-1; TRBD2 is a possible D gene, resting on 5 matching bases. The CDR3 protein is CAWSVIKGGSYNEQFF. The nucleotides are TGTGCCTGGAGTGTTATTAAAGGAGGTTCCTACAATGAGCAGTTCTTC.